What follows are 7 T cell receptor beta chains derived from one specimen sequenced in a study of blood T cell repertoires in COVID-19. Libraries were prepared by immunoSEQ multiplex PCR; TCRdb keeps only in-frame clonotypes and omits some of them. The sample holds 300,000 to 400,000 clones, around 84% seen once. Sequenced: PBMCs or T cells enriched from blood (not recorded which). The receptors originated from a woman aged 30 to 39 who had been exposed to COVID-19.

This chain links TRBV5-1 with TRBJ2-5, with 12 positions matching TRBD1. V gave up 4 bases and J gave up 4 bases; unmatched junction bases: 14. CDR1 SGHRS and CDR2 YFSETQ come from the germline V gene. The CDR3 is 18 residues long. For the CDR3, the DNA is TGCGCCAGCAGCCTAACCGGGACAGGGGGCAGTCAGCGAGAGACCCAGTACTTC. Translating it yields CASSLTGTGGSQRETQYF.

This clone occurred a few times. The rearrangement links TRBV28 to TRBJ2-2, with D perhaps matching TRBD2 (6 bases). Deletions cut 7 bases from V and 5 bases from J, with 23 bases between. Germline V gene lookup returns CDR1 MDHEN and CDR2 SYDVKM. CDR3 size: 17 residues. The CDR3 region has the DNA TGTGCCAGCAAGCCTATGGAGGGCAGGTCAAGAACCGGGGAGCTGTTTTTT. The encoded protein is CASKPMEGRSRTGELFF.

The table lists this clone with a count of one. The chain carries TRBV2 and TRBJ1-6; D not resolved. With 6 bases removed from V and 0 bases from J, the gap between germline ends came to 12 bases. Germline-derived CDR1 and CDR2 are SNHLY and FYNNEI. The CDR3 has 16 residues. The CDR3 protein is CASSVTGYSYNSPLHF. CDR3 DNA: TGTGCCAGCAGCGTAACCGGGTACTCCTATAATTCACCCCTCCACTTT.

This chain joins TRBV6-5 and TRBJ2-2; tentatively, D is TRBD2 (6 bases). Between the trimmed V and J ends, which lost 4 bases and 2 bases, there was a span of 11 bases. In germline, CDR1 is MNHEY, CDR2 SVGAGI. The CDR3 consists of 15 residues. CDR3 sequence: CASSFAGSNTGELFF. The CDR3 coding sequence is TGTGCCAGCAGTTTCGCCGGGAGCAACACCGGGGAGCTGTTTTTT.

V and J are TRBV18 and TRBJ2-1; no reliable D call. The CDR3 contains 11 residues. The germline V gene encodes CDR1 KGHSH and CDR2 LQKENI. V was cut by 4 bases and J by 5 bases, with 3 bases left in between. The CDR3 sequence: CASSLNNEQFF. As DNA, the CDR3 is TGTGCCAGCTCACTTAACAATGAGCAGTTCTTC.

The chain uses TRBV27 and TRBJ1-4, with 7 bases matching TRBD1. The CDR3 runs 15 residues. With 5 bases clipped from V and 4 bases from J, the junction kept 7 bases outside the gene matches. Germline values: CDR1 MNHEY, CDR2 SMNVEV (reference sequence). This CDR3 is CASSPTGTVNEKLFF. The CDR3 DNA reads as TGTGCCAGCAGTCCCACCGGGACAGTTAATGAAAAACTGTTTTTT.

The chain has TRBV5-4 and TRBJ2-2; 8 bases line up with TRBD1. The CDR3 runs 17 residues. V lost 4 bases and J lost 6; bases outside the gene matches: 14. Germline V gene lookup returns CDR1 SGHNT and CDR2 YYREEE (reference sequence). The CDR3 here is CASSPSLDRGRAGELFF. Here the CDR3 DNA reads TGTGCCAGCAGCCCCTCTCTCGACAGGGGTCGCGCCGGGGAGCTGTTTTTT.